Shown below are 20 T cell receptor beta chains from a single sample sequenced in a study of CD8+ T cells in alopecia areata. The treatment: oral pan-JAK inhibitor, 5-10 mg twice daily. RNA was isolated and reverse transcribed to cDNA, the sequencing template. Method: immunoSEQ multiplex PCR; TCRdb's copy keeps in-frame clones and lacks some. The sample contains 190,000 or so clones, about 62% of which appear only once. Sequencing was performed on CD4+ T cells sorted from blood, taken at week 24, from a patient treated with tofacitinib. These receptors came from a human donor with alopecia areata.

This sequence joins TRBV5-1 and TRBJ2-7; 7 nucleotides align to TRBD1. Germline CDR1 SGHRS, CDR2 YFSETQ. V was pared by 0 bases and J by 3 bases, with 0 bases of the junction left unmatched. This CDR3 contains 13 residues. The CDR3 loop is CASSLDRGYEQYF. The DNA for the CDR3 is TGCGCCAGCAGCTTGGACAGGGGCTACGAGCAGTACTTC.

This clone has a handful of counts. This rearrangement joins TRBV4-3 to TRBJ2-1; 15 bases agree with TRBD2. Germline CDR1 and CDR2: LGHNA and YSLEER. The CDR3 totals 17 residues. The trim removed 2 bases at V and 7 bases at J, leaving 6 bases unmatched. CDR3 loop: CASSQRTSGRAGNEQFF. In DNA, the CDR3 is TGCGCCAGCAGCCAACGGACTAGCGGGAGGGCCGGTAATGAGCAGTTCTTC.

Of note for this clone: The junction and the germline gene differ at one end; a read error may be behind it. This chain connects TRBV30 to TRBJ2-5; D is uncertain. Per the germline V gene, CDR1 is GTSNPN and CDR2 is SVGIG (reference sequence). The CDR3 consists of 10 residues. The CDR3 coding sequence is TGTGCCTGGAGTCAAGGGACCCAGTACTTC. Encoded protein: CAWSQGTQYF.

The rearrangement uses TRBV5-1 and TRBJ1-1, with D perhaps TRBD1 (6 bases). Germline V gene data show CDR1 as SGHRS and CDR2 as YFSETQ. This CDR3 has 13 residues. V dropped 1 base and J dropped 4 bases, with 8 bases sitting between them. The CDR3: CASSLRGGTEAFF. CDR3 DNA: TGCGCCAGCAGCTTGCGAGGGGGCACTGAAGCTTTCTTT. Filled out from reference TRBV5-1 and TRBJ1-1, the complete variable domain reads KAGVTQTPRYLIKTRGQQVTLSCSPISGHRSVSWYQQTPGQGLQFLFEYFSETQRNKGNFPGRFSGRQFSNSRSEMNVSTLELGDSALYLCASSLRGGTEAFFGQGTRLTVV.

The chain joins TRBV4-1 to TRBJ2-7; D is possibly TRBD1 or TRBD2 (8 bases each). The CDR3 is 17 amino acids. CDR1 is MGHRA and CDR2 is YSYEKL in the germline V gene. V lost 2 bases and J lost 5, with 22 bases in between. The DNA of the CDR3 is TGCGCCAGCAGCCAAATTCGGGGGGGCCAGGGGGCCCACGAGCAGTACTTC. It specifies CASSQIRGGQGAHEQYF.

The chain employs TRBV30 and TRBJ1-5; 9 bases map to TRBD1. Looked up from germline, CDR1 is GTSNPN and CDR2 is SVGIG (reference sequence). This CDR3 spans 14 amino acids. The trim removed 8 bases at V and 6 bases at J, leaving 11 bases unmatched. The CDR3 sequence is CAESRQGVFQPQHF. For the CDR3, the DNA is TGTGCCGAAAGCCGACAGGGGGTCTTTCAGCCCCAGCATTTT.

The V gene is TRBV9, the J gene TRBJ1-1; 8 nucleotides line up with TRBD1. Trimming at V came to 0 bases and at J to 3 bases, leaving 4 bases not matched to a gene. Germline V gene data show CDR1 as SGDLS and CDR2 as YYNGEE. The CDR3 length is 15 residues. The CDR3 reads CASSVVPGQDTEAFF. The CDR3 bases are TGTGCCAGCAGCGTAGTTCCGGGACAGGACACTGAAGCTTTCTTT.

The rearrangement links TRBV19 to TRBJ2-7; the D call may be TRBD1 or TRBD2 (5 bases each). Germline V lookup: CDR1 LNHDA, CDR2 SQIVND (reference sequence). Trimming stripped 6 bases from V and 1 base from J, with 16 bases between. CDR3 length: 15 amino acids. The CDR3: CASRRGDLGSYEQYF. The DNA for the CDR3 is TGTGCCAGTAGAAGAGGGGACCTAGGATCCTACGAGCAGTACTTC.

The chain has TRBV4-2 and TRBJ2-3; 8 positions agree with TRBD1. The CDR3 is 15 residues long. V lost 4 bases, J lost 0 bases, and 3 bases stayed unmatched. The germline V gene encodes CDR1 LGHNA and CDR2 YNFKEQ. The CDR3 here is CASSLRQGSTDTQYF. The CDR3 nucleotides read TGTGCCAGCAGCCTCAGACAGGGGAGCACAGATACGCAGTATTTT.

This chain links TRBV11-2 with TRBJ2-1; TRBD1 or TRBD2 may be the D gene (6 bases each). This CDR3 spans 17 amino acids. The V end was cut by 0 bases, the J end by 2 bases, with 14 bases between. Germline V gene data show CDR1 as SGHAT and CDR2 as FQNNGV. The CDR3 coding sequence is TGTGCCAGCAGCTTAGATCTAATTGGGGGGCCCTACAATGAGCAGTTCTTC. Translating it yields CASSLDLIGGPYNEQFF.

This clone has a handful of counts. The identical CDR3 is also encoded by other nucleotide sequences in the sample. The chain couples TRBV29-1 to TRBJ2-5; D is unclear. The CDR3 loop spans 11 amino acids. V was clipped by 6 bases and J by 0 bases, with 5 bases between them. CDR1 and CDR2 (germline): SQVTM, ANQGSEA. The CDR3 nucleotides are TGCAGCGTGGCCTACCAAGAGACCCAGTACTTC. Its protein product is CSVAYQETQYF.

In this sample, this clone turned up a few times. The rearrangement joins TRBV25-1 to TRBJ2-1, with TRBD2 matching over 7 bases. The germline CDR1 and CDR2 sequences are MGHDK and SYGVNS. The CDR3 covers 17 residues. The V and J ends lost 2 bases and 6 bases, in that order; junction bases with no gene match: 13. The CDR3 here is CASSEGLADDLRNEQFF. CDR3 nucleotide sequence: TGTGCCAGCAGTGAAGGGCTAGCGGACGATCTACGCAATGAGCAGTTCTTC.

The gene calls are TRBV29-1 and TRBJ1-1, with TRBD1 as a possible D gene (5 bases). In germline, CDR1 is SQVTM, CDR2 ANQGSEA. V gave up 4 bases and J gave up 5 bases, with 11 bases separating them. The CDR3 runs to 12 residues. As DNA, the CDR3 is TGCAGCGTTGTTGAAGGGGCGACTGAAGCTTTCTTT. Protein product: CSVVEGATEAFF.

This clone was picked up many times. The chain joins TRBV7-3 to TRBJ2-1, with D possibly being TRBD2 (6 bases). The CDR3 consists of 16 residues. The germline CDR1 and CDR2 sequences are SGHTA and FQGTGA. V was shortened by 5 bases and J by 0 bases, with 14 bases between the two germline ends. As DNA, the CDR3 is TGTGCCAGCAGCCCATATAGCGGATCCTCCTACAATGAGCAGTTCTTC. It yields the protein CASSPYSGSSYNEQFF.

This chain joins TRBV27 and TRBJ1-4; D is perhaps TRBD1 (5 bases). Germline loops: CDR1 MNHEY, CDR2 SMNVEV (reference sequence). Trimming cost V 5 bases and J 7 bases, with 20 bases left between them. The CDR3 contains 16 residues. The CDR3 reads CASSPLGGGVGEKLFF. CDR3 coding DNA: TGTGCCAGCAGTCCCCTGGGCGGGGGAGTCGGTGAAAAACTGTTTTTT. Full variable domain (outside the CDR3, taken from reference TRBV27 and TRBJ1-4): EAQVTQNPRYLITVTGKKLTVTCSQNMNHEYMSWYRQDPGLGLRQIYYSMNVEVTDKGDVPEGYKVSRKEKRNFPLILESPSPNQTSLYFCASSPLGGGVGEKLFFGSGTQLSVL.

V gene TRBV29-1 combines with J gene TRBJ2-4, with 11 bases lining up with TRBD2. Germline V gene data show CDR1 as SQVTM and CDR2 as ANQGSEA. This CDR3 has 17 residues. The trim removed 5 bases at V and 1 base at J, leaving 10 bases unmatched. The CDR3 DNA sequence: TGCAGCGTTCTCGGTAGCGGGGGGGCCGCGGCCAAAAACATTCAGTACTTC. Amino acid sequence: CSVLGSGGAAAKNIQYF.

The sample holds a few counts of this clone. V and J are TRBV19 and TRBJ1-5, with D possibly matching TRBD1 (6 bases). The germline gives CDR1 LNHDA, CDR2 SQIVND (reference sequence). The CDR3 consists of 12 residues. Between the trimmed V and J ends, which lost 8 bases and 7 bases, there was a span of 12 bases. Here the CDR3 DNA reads TGTGCCAGTTCAGGGGAAGGACAGCCCCAGCATTTT. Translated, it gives CASSGEGQPQHF. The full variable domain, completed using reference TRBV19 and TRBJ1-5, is DGGITQSPKYLFRKEGQNVTLSCEQNLNHDAMYWYRQDPGQGLRLIYYSQIVNDFQKGDIAEGYSVSREKKESFPLTVTSAQKNPTAFYLCASSGEGQPQHFGDGTRLSIL.

The CDR3 region is CASSVSGKGTKNIQYF. CDR3 bases: TGTGCCAGCTCAGTATCAGGGAAGGGGACCAAAAACATTCAGTACTTC. The V call is TRBV18, the J call TRBJ2-4; weak D call: TRBD1 (5 bases). Germline V gives CDR1 KGHSH, CDR2 LQKENI. The CDR3 has 16 residues. Trimming stripped 5 bases from V and 2 bases from J, with 16 bases between.

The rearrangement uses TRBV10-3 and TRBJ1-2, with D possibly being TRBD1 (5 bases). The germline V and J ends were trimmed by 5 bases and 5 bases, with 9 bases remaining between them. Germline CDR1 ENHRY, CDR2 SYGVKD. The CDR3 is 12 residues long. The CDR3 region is CAISQGGYGYTF. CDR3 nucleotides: TGTGCCATCAGTCAGGGAGGGTATGGCTACACCTTC.

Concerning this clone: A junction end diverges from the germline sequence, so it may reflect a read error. This CDR3 is CASSLGLAGAVPHF. The CDR3 DNA reads as TGTGCCAGCAGCTTAGGACTAGCGGGAGCGGTCCCGCACTTC. The chain employs TRBV5-4 and TRBJ2-4, with TRBD2 matching over 13 bases. Germline V gene lookup returns CDR1 SGHNT and CDR2 YYREEE (reference sequence). This CDR3 contains 14 residues.